These T cell receptor beta chains were read from a single sample in a study of T cells in localized non-small cell lung cancer. The assay was immunoSEQ multiplex PCR, and TCRdb's table has in-frame clones only and misses some. Of about 39,000 clones listed, about four fifths are singletons. Sequencing used PBMCs, obtained before any cancer treatment. These receptor sequences come from a woman aged 35 to 69 with stage II squamous cell lung carcinoma. Both conserved end residues are part of each CDR3. D genes are given only for firm matches. A clone size is listed for some rows: how often the clone was seen (once, few, many), or a class if it is expanded.

d_call: TRBD2; j_call: TRBJ2-5; v_call: TRBV10-3; clone_size: -; cdr3_nt: TGTGCCATCAGTGAAAGCGGGGGAAAAGAGACCCAGTACTTC; cdr3_aa: CAISESGGKETQYF
d_call: -; j_call: TRBJ1-5; v_call: TRBV10-2; clone_size: -; cdr3_nt: TGCGCCAGCAGTGATTCCAGGGTGAATCAGCCCCAGCATTTT; cdr3_aa: CASSDSRVNQPQHF
d_call: -; j_call: TRBJ1-1; v_call: TRBV6-5; clone_size: -; cdr3_nt: TGTGCCAGCAGTTACGGGGGGATAGGGGGCACTGAAGCTTTCTTT; cdr3_aa: CASSYGGIGGTEAFF
d_call: -; j_call: TRBJ2-5; v_call: TRBV28; clone_size: -; cdr3_nt: TGTGCCAGCAGTTTACCTCGATCTTTCGCGGAGACCCAGTACTTC; cdr3_aa: CASSLPRSFAETQYF
d_call: -; j_call: TRBJ2-5; v_call: TRBV4-1; clone_size: few; cdr3_nt: TGCGCCAGCAGCCATTCGCGGACAGAAGAGACCCAGTACTTC; cdr3_aa: CASSHSRTEETQYF
d_call: -; j_call: TRBJ2-3; v_call: TRBV7-2; clone_size: few; cdr3_nt: TGTGCCAGCAGCTCCGAACTCAGGGAAGGTACGCAGTATTTT; cdr3_aa: CASSSELREGTQYF
d_call: -; j_call: TRBJ1-2; v_call: TRBV6-5; clone_size: -; cdr3_nt: TGTGCCAGCAGTTACTCTGGGCAGCCCTATGGCTACACCTTC; cdr3_aa: CASSYSGQPYGYTF
d_call: -; j_call: TRBJ2-3; v_call: TRBV28; clone_size: -; cdr3_nt: TGTGCCAGCAGTTTAAGTCAGGGTGGCGCAGATACGCAGTATTTT; cdr3_aa: CASSLSQGGADTQYF
d_call: -; j_call: TRBJ1-6; v_call: TRBV6-5; clone_size: few; cdr3_nt: TGTGCCAGCAGTTTGGGGGCGGTAGGGAATTCACCCCTCCACTTT; cdr3_aa: CASSLGAVGNSPLHF
d_call: -; j_call: TRBJ2-5; v_call: TRBV6-6; clone_size: -; cdr3_nt: TGTGCCACCCACCCTGAGGGAGAAAAGACCCAGTACTTC; cdr3_aa: CATHPEGEKTQYF
d_call: TRBD1; j_call: TRBJ1-6; v_call: TRBV5-1; clone_size: -; cdr3_nt: TGCGCCAGCAGCTTGGAGGCCGGGACAGGGGATTCACCCCTCCACTTT; cdr3_aa: CASSLEAGTGDSPLHF
d_call: -; j_call: TRBJ2-5; v_call: TRBV2; clone_size: -; cdr3_nt: TGTGCCAGCACCATAGGGCCCGAGCAATGGGGCACCCAGTACTTC; cdr3_aa: CASTIGPEQWGTQYF
d_call: TRBD1; j_call: TRBJ2-7; v_call: TRBV7-2; clone_size: once; cdr3_nt: TGTGCCAGCAGCCGGGGACAGGCCTACGAGCAGTACTTC; cdr3_aa: CASSRGQAYEQYF
d_call: -; j_call: TRBJ1-2; v_call: TRBV2; clone_size: -; cdr3_nt: TGTGCCAGCAGTGAGTTCAGGGCCCCCGAAGGAAGCTACACCTTC; cdr3_aa: CASSEFRAPEGSYTF
d_call: -; j_call: TRBJ2-7; v_call: TRBV28; clone_size: once; cdr3_nt: TGTGCCAGCAGTACGCCGGGACCGGCAAAAACGACCTCAACCTCCTACGAGCAGTACTTC; cdr3_aa: CASSTPGPAKTTSTSYEQYF
d_call: TRBD1; j_call: TRBJ1-1; v_call: TRBV28; clone_size: -; cdr3_nt: TGTGCCAGCAGTCCGCGACAGGGAGTGACTGAAGCTTTCTTT; cdr3_aa: CASSPRQGVTEAFF
d_call: -; j_call: TRBJ2-7; v_call: TRBV6-5; clone_size: once; cdr3_nt: TGTGCCAGCAGTTATTTTCCGGGCACTCCTCGCGAGCAGTACTTC; cdr3_aa: CASSYFPGTPREQYF
d_call: -; j_call: TRBJ2-3; v_call: TRBV29-1; clone_size: -; cdr3_nt: TGCAGCGTTGCGTCAGCTTTCACAGATACGCAGTATTTT; cdr3_aa: CSVASAFTDTQYF
d_call: TRBD1; j_call: TRBJ1-5; v_call: TRBV5-6; clone_size: -; cdr3_nt: TGTGCCAGCAGCTTAGGGGGCGGGCGCAATCAGCCCCAGCATTTT; cdr3_aa: CASSLGGGRNQPQHF
d_call: TRBD2; j_call: TRBJ2-3; v_call: TRBV28; clone_size: few; cdr3_nt: TGTGCCAGCAGTTTGGTAGCGGGGGGGATTGTGACAGATACGCAGTATTTT; cdr3_aa: CASSLVAGGIVTDTQYF
d_call: -; j_call: TRBJ2-1; v_call: TRBV21-1; clone_size: -; cdr3_nt: TGTGCCAGCAGGGGCAGGGGGGCGAGACTAGGGGACAATGAGCAGTTCTTC; cdr3_aa: CASRGRGARLGDNEQFF
d_call: -; j_call: TRBJ2-3; v_call: TRBV7-9; clone_size: -; cdr3_nt: TGTGCCAGCAGCGACGCGGGATGGGGGCAGTATTTT; cdr3_aa: CASSDAGWGQYF
d_call: -; j_call: TRBJ1-1; v_call: TRBV4-1; clone_size: -; cdr3_nt: TGCGCCAGCAGCCAAGATCCGGGAGACGTGATGGCTTTCTTT; cdr3_aa: CASSQDPGDVMAFF
d_call: -; j_call: TRBJ1-4; v_call: TRBV28; clone_size: -; cdr3_nt: TGTGCCAGCAGGGACGTTCATGGGGGTTTGGGAGGTGAAAAACTGTTTTTT; cdr3_aa: CASRDVHGGLGGEKLFF